This T cell receptor beta chain is from a study of blood T cell repertoires in COVID-19 (dated by TCRdb to the early 2020s). Study-level background: The collaborator samples originated in the United States, Italy and Spain and spanned the acute and convalescent phases of COVID-19. Samples were obtained from the ongoing ImmuneRACE study (first 160 participants) and from over 1,000 subjects provided by 6 global collaborators. HLA class I and class II types, where available, came from metadata supplied by the sample provider rather than from assay-based typing. Deeply sampled blood TCRbeta repertoires from subjects exposed to, actively infected with, or recovered from COVID-19 were included in the dataset. The sample metadata nearly always contained a de-identified subject ID, COVID-19 status, age in years and sex. The prospective study material was composed of cDNA or gDNA derived from T cells, B-cell-depleted T cells, or PBMCs. The repertoires were released in a freely available public database intended as a resource for research on the immune response to SARS-CoV-2.

TCRbeta CDR3 regions were amplified from genomic DNA by means of the immunoSEQ Assay, a bias-controlled multiplex PCR. Per the original workflow: Nucleated cell counts per sample were estimated from amplification of reference gene primers within the assay. Sequence reads were collapsed and filtered to measure the absolute abundance of every unique TCRbeta CDR3 rearrangement. Productive Simpson clonality was computed per sample as the square root of Simpson's diversity index over productive rearrangements. TCRdb holds this immuneACCESS table with in-frame rearrangements only. Some clones are missing; in checked studies, unresolved V genes explain under half, and the rest has no known cause. That table is the source of V, J and clone size, and D and trimming were worked out from the DNA. The sample table holds about 36,000 clones, of which 78% were seen once. The ten largest account for approximately 32% of the sample.

The investigation overall reported the following: Clinical and demographic metadata were provided uncurated, with the amount varying by source and participant.

With respect to this clone: Its specific antigen is unknown. No quality values exist for individual bases; no much larger clone is one base distant.

Collaborating institutions collected whole blood in K2EDTA tubes following their own protocols. For TCRbeta analysis, collaborators shipped samples in one of three forms: frozen whole blood, isolated PBMCs, or DNA extracted from either of those sample types. Sequenced: peripheral blood. This TCR came from a man aged 60 to 69 with acute or convalescent COVID-19.

The nucleotide sequence is TGTGCCAGCAGCTTGAGGCGGGAGGGCCGGTACGAGCAGTACTTC. This codes for CASSLRREGRYEQYF. The rearranged chain carries TRBV5-4 and TRBJ2-7, with 9 bases in between that match TRBD2. CDR1 and CDR2 are drawn from the germline V gene (reference sequence): SGHNT, YYREEE. Taken from cysteine to phenylalanine, the CDR3 has 15 residues. The retained sequence is limited to the CDR3, 45 bases, with the frame set at the first base. Trimming takes 1 base off V and 4 bases off J; junction bases not matched to a gene: 6.